Sequencing of this T cell receptor beta chain was carried out in a study of T cell responses to AZD1222 COVID-19 vaccine. Study information: Samples with a second dose at about 4 or about 12 weeks were pooled together. Study results and limitations: Seropositive AZD1222 recipients at baseline numbered only five or six. Unmutated variant regions are reportedly targeted by nearly half of spike-specific TCRs. Females outnumbered males among donors, who were mostly white British; clonal diversity was possibly underestimated.

Note on this clone: As yet, its antigen is unknown.

The table came from immunoSEQ multiplex PCR; TCRdb's copy has only in-frame clones and leaves some out. The sample carries some 150,000 clones, about 90% recorded once. Here the sequenced sample was peripheral blood, taken on day 0 of AZD1222 vaccination. The receptor was derived from an adult in good health.

The CDR3 coding sequence is TGTGCCAGCAGCCAACAGGGGTACGGGGAGCTGTTTTTT. Translated, it gives CASSQQGYGELFF. The rearrangement uses TRBV14 and TRBJ2-2, with D maybe TRBD1 (6 bases). V was shortened by 2 bases and J by 7 bases, with 8 bases between the two germline ends. Germline V CDR1 and CDR2: SGHDN, FVKESK. The CDR3 has 13 amino acids.